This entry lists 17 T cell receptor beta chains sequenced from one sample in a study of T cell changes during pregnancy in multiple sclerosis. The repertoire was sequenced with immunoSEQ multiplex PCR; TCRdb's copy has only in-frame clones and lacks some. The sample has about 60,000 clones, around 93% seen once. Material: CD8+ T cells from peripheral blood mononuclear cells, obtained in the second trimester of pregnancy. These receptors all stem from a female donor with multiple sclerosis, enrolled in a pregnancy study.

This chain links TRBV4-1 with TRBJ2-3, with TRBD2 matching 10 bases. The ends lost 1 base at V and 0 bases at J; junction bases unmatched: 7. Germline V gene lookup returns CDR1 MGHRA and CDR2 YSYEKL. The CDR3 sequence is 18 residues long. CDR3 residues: CASSQGFLTSGSTDTQYF. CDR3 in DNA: TGCGCCAGCAGCCAAGGATTTCTGACTAGCGGGAGCACAGATACGCAGTATTTT.

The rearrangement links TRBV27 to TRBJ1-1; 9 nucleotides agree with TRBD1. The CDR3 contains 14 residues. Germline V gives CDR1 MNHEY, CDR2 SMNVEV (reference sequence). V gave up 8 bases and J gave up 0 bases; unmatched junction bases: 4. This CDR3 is CASHDRGLNTEAFF. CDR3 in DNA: TGTGCCAGCCACGACAGGGGGTTGAACACTGAAGCTTTCTTT.

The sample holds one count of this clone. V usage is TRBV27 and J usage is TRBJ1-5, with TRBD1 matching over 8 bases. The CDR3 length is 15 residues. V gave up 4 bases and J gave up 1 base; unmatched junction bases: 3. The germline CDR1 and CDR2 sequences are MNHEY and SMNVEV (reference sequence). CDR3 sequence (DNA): TGTGCCAGCAGTTCAGGGGGCTACAGCAATCAGCCCCAGCATTTT. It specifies CASSSGGYSNQPQHF.

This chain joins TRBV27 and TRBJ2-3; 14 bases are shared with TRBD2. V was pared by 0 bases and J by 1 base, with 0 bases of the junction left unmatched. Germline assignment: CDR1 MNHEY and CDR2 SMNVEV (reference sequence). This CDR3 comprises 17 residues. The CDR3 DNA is TGTGCCAGCAGTTTATCGACTAGCGGGAGGGGCACAGATACGCAGTATTTT. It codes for CASSLSTSGRGTDTQYF.

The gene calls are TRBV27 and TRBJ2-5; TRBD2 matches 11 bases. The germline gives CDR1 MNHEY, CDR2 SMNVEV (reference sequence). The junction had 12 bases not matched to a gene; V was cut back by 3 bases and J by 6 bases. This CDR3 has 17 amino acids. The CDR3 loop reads CASSFSSLAGALKTQYF. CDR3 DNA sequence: TGTGCCAGCAGTTTCTCCTCACTAGCGGGAGCGTTGAAGACCCAGTACTTC.

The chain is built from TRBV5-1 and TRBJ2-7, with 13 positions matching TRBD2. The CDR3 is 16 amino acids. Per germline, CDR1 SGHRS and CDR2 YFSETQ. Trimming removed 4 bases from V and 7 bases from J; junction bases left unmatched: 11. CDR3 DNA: TGCGCCAGCAGCCTGACTAGCGGGGGGCGATCTGTTGAGCAGTACTTC. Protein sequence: CASSLTSGGRSVEQYF.

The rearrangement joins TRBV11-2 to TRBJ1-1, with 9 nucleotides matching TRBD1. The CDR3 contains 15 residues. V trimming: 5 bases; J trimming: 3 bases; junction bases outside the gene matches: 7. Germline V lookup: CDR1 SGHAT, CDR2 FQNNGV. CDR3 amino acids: CASSAGTGRDTEAFF. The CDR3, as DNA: TGTGCCAGCAGCGCCGGGACAGGGAGGGACACTGAAGCTTTCTTT.

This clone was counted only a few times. This chain's CDR3 is CASSWDRGPAGEQYF. The CDR3 DNA sequence: TGTGCCAGCAGCTGGGACAGGGGCCCAGCCGGCGAGCAGTACTTC. The rearrangement joins TRBV7-6 to TRBJ2-7; TRBD1 matches at 10 bases. This CDR3 contains 15 residues. Trimming took 4 bases from V and 6 from J; bases not matched to a gene: 9. Germline V gene data show CDR1 as SGHVS and CDR2 as FNYEAQ.

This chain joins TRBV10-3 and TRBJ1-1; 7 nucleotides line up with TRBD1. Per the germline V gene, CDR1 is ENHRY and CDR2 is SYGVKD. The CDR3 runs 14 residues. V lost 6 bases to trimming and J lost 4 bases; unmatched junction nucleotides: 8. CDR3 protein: CAIRTGEGGTEAFF. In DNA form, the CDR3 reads TGTGCCATCAGAACAGGGGAAGGCGGCACTGAAGCTTTCTTT.

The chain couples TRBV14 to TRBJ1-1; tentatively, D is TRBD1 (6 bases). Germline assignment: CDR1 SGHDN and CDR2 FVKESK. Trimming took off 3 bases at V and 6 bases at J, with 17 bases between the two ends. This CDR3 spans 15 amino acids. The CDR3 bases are TGTGCCAGCAGCCATAGGCAGGGGACCTGGTCTGAAGCTTTCTTT. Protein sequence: CASSHRQGTWSEAFF.

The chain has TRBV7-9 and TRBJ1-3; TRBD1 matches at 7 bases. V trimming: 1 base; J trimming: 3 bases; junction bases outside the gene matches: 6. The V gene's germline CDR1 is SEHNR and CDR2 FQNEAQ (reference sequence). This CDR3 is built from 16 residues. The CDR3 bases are TGTGCCAGCAGCTTAGAGGACAGGCCCGGTGGAAACACCATATATTTT. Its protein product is CASSLEDRPGGNTIYF.

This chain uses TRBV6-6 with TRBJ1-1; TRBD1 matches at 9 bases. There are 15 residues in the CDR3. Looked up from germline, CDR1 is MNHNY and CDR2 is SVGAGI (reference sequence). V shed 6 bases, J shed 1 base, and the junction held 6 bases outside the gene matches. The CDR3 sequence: CASSSGTGRNTEAFF. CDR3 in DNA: TGTGCCAGCAGCAGCGGGACAGGGAGGAACACTGAAGCTTTCTTT.

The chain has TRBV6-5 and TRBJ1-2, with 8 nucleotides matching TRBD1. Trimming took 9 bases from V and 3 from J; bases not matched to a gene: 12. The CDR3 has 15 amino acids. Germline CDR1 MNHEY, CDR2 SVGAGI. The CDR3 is CASRVGQGVDYGYTF. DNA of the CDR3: TGTGCCAGTCGGGTTGGACAGGGTGTCGACTATGGCTACACCTTC.

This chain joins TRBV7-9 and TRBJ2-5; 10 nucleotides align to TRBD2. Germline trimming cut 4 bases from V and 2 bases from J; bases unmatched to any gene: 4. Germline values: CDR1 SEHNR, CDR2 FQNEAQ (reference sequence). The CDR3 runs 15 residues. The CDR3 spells CASSSPGLAQETQYF. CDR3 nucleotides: TGTGCCAGCAGCTCCCCGGGACTAGCGCAAGAGACCCAGTACTTC.

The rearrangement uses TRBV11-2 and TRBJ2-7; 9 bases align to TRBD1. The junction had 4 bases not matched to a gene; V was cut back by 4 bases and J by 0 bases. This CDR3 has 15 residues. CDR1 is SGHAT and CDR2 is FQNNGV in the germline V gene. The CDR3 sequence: CASSSGTGSSYEQYF. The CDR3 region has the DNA TGTGCCAGCAGCTCCGGGACAGGGAGCTCCTACGAGCAGTACTTC.

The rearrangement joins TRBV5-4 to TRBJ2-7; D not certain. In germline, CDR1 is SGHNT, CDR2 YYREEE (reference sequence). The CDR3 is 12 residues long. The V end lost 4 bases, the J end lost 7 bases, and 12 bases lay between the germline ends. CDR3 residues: CASSHPRGEQYF. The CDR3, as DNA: TGTGCCAGCAGCCACCCTAGAGGTGAGCAGTACTTC.

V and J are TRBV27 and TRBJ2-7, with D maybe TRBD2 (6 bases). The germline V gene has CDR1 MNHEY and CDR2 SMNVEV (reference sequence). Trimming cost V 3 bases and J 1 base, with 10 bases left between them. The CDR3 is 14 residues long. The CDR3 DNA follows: TGTGCCAGCAGTTTGGCGGGGCCTTCCTACGAGCAGTACTTC. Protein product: CASSLAGPSYEQYF.